The 24 T cell receptor beta chains listed next were all sequenced from one sample in a study of shared clonotypes between healthy human individuals. Naive CD8 populations comprised CD45RO-negative cells positively selected for CCR7, excluding terminally differentiated effector memory CD45RA+ cells. Sequencing was performed with immunoSEQ multiplex PCR; in TCRdb, only in-frame clones are kept and a portion is missing. The sample has hundreds of thousands of clones; almost 95% are singletons. The sample consisted of naive CD8+ T cells sorted from blood. The source is a young man in good health.

The V call is TRBV4-3, the J call TRBJ2-2; D is undetermined. Trimming took 1 base from V and 1 from J, leaving 10 bases between them. Germline values: CDR1 LGHNA, CDR2 YSLEER. CDR3 length: 16 residues. CDR3: CASSQAWLLNTGELFF. The CDR3 DNA reads as TGCGCCAGCAGCCAAGCATGGTTATTGAACACCGGGGAGCTGTTTTTT.

This clone occurred once. V usage is TRBV28 and J usage is TRBJ2-1, with 7 bases matching TRBD2. This CDR3 has 12 residues. Losses at the gene ends were 5 bases for V and 13 bases for J; bases not matched to a gene: 8. Per germline, CDR1 MDHEN and CDR2 SYDVKM. The CDR3 reads CASSPNGLGQFF. Written as DNA, the CDR3 is TGTGCCAGCAGTCCAAACGGACTAGGACAGTTCTTC. Supplemented by reference TRBV28 and TRBJ2-1, the full variable domain reads DVKVTQSSRYLVKRTGEKVFLECVQDMDHENMFWYRQDPGLGLRLIYFSYDVKMKEKGDIPEGYSVSREKKERFSLILESASTNQTSMYLCASSPNGLGQFFGPGTRLTVL.

This clone occurred once. This rearrangement joins TRBV6-5 to TRBJ2-2; the D is unclear. CDR1 and CDR2 from the germline V gene are MNHEY and SVGAGI. V was clipped by 2 bases and J by 1 base, with 11 bases between them. CDR3 length: 16 residues. The CDR3 region is CASSYADPGNTGELFF. CDR3 nucleotide sequence: TGTGCCAGCAGTTACGCCGACCCGGGGAACACCGGGGAGCTGTTTTTT.

The J gene is TRBJ1-2, the V gene TRBV7-9; TRBD1 agrees at 7 bases. V gave up 5 bases and J gave up 4 bases; unmatched junction bases: 16. CDR3 length: 17 residues. Germline V lookup: CDR1 SEHNR, CDR2 FQNEAQ (reference sequence). CDR3 bases: TGTGCCAGCAGCGGTTTGGTGGGACAGACGCGGACCTATGGCTACACCTTC. This codes for CASSGLVGQTRTYGYTF.

The chain joins TRBV5-1 to TRBJ1-1; 8 bases line up with TRBD1. V lost 8 bases, J lost 0 bases, and 15 bases stayed unmatched. Germline assignment: CDR1 SGHRS and CDR2 YFSETQ. This CDR3 has 17 amino acids. In DNA, the CDR3 is TGCGCCAGTAGTTTGACGGGACAGGAGTCTGTGAACACTGAAGCTTTCTTT. Translating gives CASSLTGQESVNTEAFF.

The gene calls are TRBV13 and TRBJ2-1, with 8 positions matching TRBD1. This CDR3 spans 14 amino acids. CDR1 PRHDT and CDR2 FYEKMQ come from the germline V gene (reference sequence). The junction had 5 bases not matched to a gene; V was cut back by 2 bases and J by 8 bases. The CDR3 coding sequence is TGTGCCAGCAGCTTACAGGGGGCTATCGATGAGCAGTTCTTC. It is translated as CASSLQGAIDEQFF.

The gene calls are TRBV7-9 and TRBJ1-1, with D unclear. The CDR3 extends over 16 amino acids. Germline assignment: CDR1 SEHNR and CDR2 FQNEAQ (reference sequence). The V and J ends lost 5 bases and 0 bases respectively, with 16 bases between them. The DNA of the CDR3 is TGTGCCAGCAGCCCGAAGAGCCACCTGATGAACACTGAAGCTTTCTTT. Its protein is CASSPKSHLMNTEAFF.

The chain is built from TRBV6-5 and TRBJ2-7, with D hard to call. The germline V gene has CDR1 MNHEY and CDR2 SVGAGI. CDR3 length: 14 amino acids. Trimming left V 5 bases short and J 3 bases short, with 14 bases between. DNA of the CDR3: TGTGCCAGCAGTCACTTCCGATGGTTCTACGAGCAGTACTTC. This sequence encodes CASSHFRWFYEQYF.

The CDR3 sequence is CSVGPRTSGSTDTQYF. The CDR3 coding sequence is TGCAGCGTTGGCCCGAGGACTAGCGGGAGCACAGATACGCAGTATTTT. The V and J genes are TRBV29-1 and TRBJ2-3; 11 bases match TRBD2. CDR3 length: 16 residues. With 4 bases clipped from V and 0 bases from J, the junction kept 6 bases outside the gene matches. CDR1 SQVTM and CDR2 ANQGSEA come from the germline V gene.

V is TRBV11-2 and J is TRBJ1-1, with D perhaps matching TRBD1 (6 bases). CDR3 length: 15 residues. Germline assignment: CDR1 SGHAT and CDR2 FQNNGV. Trimming removed 6 bases from V and 0 bases from J, with 14 bases in between. Written as DNA, the CDR3 is TGTGCCAGCAGGGATCGAGACAGGATGAACACTGAAGCTTTCTTT. Translating gives CASRDRDRMNTEAFF.

This chain connects TRBV7-9 to TRBJ2-6; D is possibly TRBD2 (6 bases). The V end lost 0 bases, the J end lost 4 bases, and 10 bases lay between the germline ends. CDR3 size: 16 residues. Germline CDR1 SEHNR, CDR2 FQNEAQ (reference sequence). CDR3 DNA sequence: TGTGCCAGCAGCTTAGCCGGGGGAGCAGGGGCCAACGTCCTGACTTTC. It translates to CASSLAGGAGANVLTF.

This chain uses TRBV5-6 with TRBJ1-4; 9 bases match TRBD1. The CDR3 is 14 amino acids. V dropped 6 bases and J dropped 7; count of bases not matched to a gene: 7. Germline V gene data show CDR1 as SGHDT and CDR2 as YYEEEE. CDR3 coding DNA: TGTGCCAGCAAGGGGACAGGGACTCGTGAAAAACTGTTTTTT. It specifies CASKGTGTREKLFF. The full variable domain, its missing parts supplied by reference TRBV5-6 and TRBJ1-4, is DAGVTQSPTHLIKTRGQQVTLRCSPKSGHDTVSWYQQALGQGPQFIFQYYEEEERQRGNFPDRFSGHQFPNYSSELNVNALLLGDSALYLCASKGTGTREKLFFGSGTQLSVL.

The V and J genes are TRBV7-9 and TRBJ1-4; D is unclear. Deletions cut 4 bases from V and 7 bases from J, with 16 bases between. Germline V gene lookup returns CDR1 SEHNR and CDR2 FQNEAQ (reference sequence). The length of the CDR3 is 15 residues. Here the CDR3 reads CASSSIRESGEKLFF. DNA for the CDR3: TGTGCCAGCAGCTCAATCCGGGAGTCGGGTGAAAAACTGTTTTTT.

The rearrangement joins TRBV9 to TRBJ2-3; TRBD2 matches 10 bases. The CDR3 consists of 15 residues. CDR1 and CDR2 (germline): SGDLS, YYNGEE. The ends lost 4 bases at V and 0 bases at J; junction bases unmatched: 2. The DNA for the CDR3 is TGTGCCAGCAGCCCTAGCGGGAGTAGCACAGATACGCAGTATTTT. It is translated as CASSPSGSSTDTQYF.

V and J are TRBV5-1 and TRBJ2-1, with 14 nucleotides matching TRBD2. The CDR3 is 15 residues long. CDR1 is SGHRS and CDR2 is YFSETQ in the germline V gene. Trimming removed 4 bases from V and 6 bases from J; junction bases left unmatched: 3. The CDR3 nucleotides read TGCGCCAGCAGCATCGGACTAGCGGGAGGCAATGAGCAGTTCTTC. It yields the protein CASSIGLAGGNEQFF.

The rearrangement joins TRBV18 to TRBJ2-1; D not resolved. Germline loops: CDR1 KGHSH, CDR2 LQKENI. V was pared by 0 bases and J by 6 bases, with 15 bases between. The CDR3 spans 16 residues. CDR3 in amino acids: CASSPPFRDNGNEQFF. Written as DNA, the CDR3 is TGTGCCAGCTCACCACCTTTTAGGGATAACGGCAATGAGCAGTTCTTC. Full variable domain (outside the CDR3, taken from reference TRBV18 and TRBJ2-1): NAGVMQNPRHLVRRRGQEARLRCSPMKGHSHVYWYRQLPEEGLKFMVYLQKENIIDESGMPKERFSAEFPKEGPSILRIQQVVRGDSAAYFCASSPPFRDNGNEQFFGPGTRLTVL.

The V gene is TRBV9, the J gene TRBJ2-1; D remains ambiguous. CDR3 length equals 14 residues. Germline V gene lookup returns CDR1 SGDLS and CDR2 YYNGEE. V was pared by 5 bases and J by 5 bases, with 14 bases between. The CDR3 DNA is TGTGCCAGCAGTCCGGCGGAATTCCACAATGAGCAGTTCTTC. This translates into CASSPAEFHNEQFF.

This chain links TRBV7-2 with TRBJ2-1; no firm D call. The CDR3 has 16 residues. Germline CDR1 and CDR2: SGHTA and FQGNSA. V was shortened by 4 bases and J by 2 bases, with 15 bases between the two germline ends. The chain's CDR3 is CASSSLIMATYNEQFF. The CDR3 DNA is TGTGCCAGCAGCTCCCTCATTATGGCAACCTACAATGAGCAGTTCTTC.

The V and J genes are TRBV4-1 and TRBJ2-1; maybe TRBD2 (6 bases). The CDR3 covers 16 residues. Germline assignment: CDR1 MGHRA and CDR2 YSYEKL. The V end was cut by 1 base, the J end by 4 bases, with 14 bases between. The CDR3 sequence is CASSQGASDPYNEQFF. DNA for the CDR3: TGCGCCAGCAGCCAAGGGGCTAGCGACCCATACAATGAGCAGTTCTTC.

The gene calls are TRBV15 and TRBJ2-1; unclear D gene. V dropped 0 bases and J dropped 4 bases, with 7 bases sitting between them. The CDR3 is 14 amino acids. From germline, CDR1 is LNHNV and CDR2 YYDKDF (reference sequence). The CDR3 sequence is CATSREVSYNEQFF. The DNA of the CDR3 is TGTGCCACCAGCAGAGAAGTCAGTTACAATGAGCAGTTCTTC.

A remark on this clone: Other nucleotide sequences from this sample produce the same CDR3. The chain joins TRBV19 to TRBJ1-5; D uncertain. Deletions cut 3 bases from V and 0 bases from J, with 9 bases between. CDR1 is LNHDA and CDR2 is SQIVND in the germline V gene (reference sequence). CDR3 length equals 15 residues. CDR3 sequence: CASSIAEYSNQPQHF. Written as DNA, the CDR3 is TGTGCCAGTAGTATCGCAGAGTATAGCAATCAGCCCCAGCATTTT.

This clone came up a few times. The chain has TRBV5-5 and TRBJ2-1; the D gene is possibly TRBD1 (6 bases). Between the trimmed V and J ends, which lost 1 base and 9 bases, there was a span of 17 bases. Germline V lookup: CDR1 SGHKS, CDR2 YYEKEE (reference sequence). The CDR3 is 15 residues long. CDR3 sequence reads: CASSLLGSRDTEQFF. The CDR3 DNA is TGTGCCAGCAGCTTGTTAGGGTCTCGGGACACTGAGCAGTTCTTC.

V usage is TRBV28 and J usage is TRBJ2-2; 14 nucleotides match TRBD2. CDR3 length equals 15 residues. CDR1 is MDHEN and CDR2 is SYDVKM in the germline V gene. J gave up 10 bases and V 6 bases, and 7 bases lay outside the gene matches. CDR3 loop: CASREGTSGSAELFF. CDR3 nucleotide sequence: TGTGCCAGCAGGGAGGGGACTAGCGGGAGTGCGGAGCTGTTTTTT.

The J gene is TRBJ1-2, the V gene TRBV7-9; perhaps TRBD1 as D (6 bases). The CDR3 covers 13 residues. Trimming cost V 3 bases and J 6 bases, with 11 bases left between them. Germline V CDR1 and CDR2: SEHNR, FQNEAQ (reference sequence). CDR3 loop: CASSLWGPDGYTF. The CDR3 DNA reads TGTGCCAGCAGCTTGTGGGGGCCGGATGGCTACACCTTC.